A single sample gave rise to the 23 T cell receptor beta chains below, sequenced in a study of blood T cell repertoires in COVID-19. The table came from immunoSEQ multiplex PCR; TCRdb's copy has only in-frame clones and leaves some out. The sample has around 130,000 clones, about nine tenths seen once; the top ten hold approximately 4.2%. Sample: peripheral blood. Receptors were obtained from a middle-aged man with acute or convalescent COVID-19.

This chain connects TRBV6-5 to TRBJ1-1; no reliable D call. This CDR3 is 13 amino acids long. V was pared by 6 bases and J by 7 bases, with 15 bases between. Looked up from germline, CDR1 is MNHEY and CDR2 is SVGAGI. CDR3 region: CASSNEGRLEAFF. The CDR3 DNA reads as TGTGCCAGCAGCAACGAGGGTAGGCTTGAAGCTTTCTTT.

This chain joins TRBV2 and TRBJ2-2; 9 positions match TRBD2. V lost 4 bases, J lost 5 bases, and 2 bases stayed unmatched. This CDR3 region has 14 residues. CDR1 and CDR2 from the germline V gene are SNHLY and FYNNEI. Written as DNA, the CDR3 is TGTGCCAGCAGTGTTCTAGCGGGGACCGGGGAGCTGTTTTTT. It is translated as CASSVLAGTGELFF.

This rearrangement joins TRBV29-1 to TRBJ2-3, with D possibly TRBD2 on 5 matching bases. The germline V gene encodes CDR1 SQVTM and CDR2 ANQGSEA. Trimming shortened V by 2 bases and J by 6 bases, and 6 bases separated the two germline ends. The length of the CDR3 is 11 residues. CDR3: CSVEPGDTQYF. CDR3 DNA: TGCAGCGTTGAACCGGGGGATACGCAGTATTTT.

In its sample, this clone was seen a few times. The chain joins TRBV9 to TRBJ1-5, with D possibly matching TRBD1 (5 bases). V lost 0 bases to trimming and J lost 3 bases, with 10 bases between them. This CDR3 has 15 amino acids. CDR1 is SGDLS, CDR2 YYNGEE, per germline. CDR3 protein: CASSVGGTINQPQHF. Here the CDR3 DNA reads TGTGCCAGCAGCGTAGGAGGGACTATCAATCAGCCCCAGCATTTT. Together with reference TRBV9 and TRBJ1-5, the CDR3 gives the full variable domain: DSGVTQTPKHLITATGQRVTLRCSPRSGDLSVYWYQQSLDQGLQFLIQYYNGEERAKGNILERFSAQQFPDLHSELNLSSLELGDSALYFCASSVGGTINQPQHFGDGTRLSIL.

V gene TRBV11-2 combines with J gene TRBJ2-7; the match to TRBD2 covers 8 bases. This CDR3 has 14 residues. V gave up 5 bases and J gave up 4 bases; unmatched junction bases: 7. The germline V gene has CDR1 SGHAT and CDR2 FQNNGV. CDR3 amino acids: CASSRGSGIYEQYF. The CDR3 DNA sequence: TGTGCCAGCAGCCGGGGTAGCGGGATATACGAGCAGTACTTC.

V usage is TRBV29-1 and J usage is TRBJ2-3; TRBD1 is a possible D gene (5 bases). The CDR3 is 15 amino acids. V lost 2 bases and J 4 bases, leaving 16 bases between the germline ends. CDR1 is SQVTM, CDR2 ANQGSEA, per germline. The CDR3 loop is CSVEIPLKGSDTQYF. DNA of the CDR3: TGCAGCGTTGAAATCCCCTTGAAGGGGTCAGATACGCAGTATTTT.

This rearrangement joins TRBV13 to TRBJ1-4; 11 bases map to TRBD1. The CDR3 runs to 16 residues. Germline assignment: CDR1 PRHDT and CDR2 FYEKMQ (reference sequence). The J segment lost 5 bases and the V segment lost 5 bases, leaving 7 bases of the junction unmatched. The CDR3 sequence is CASSNGRTGGNEKLFF. In DNA form, the CDR3 reads TGTGCCAGCAGCAACGGACGGACAGGGGGCAATGAAAAACTGTTTTTT.

The rearrangement links TRBV9 to TRBJ1-1; D perhaps matches TRBD1 (5 bases). CDR1 is SGDLS and CDR2 is YYNGEE in the germline V gene. The CDR3 is made up of 15 amino acids. Trimming left V 4 bases short and J 2 bases short, with 15 bases between. In nucleotides, the CDR3 is TGTGCCAGCAGCCAGCACGTGGGGGGAAACACTGAAGCTTTCTTT. Amino acids: CASSQHVGGNTEAFF.

This chain connects TRBV19 to TRBJ1-2; unclear D gene. Per germline, CDR1 LNHDA and CDR2 SQIVND (reference sequence). The CDR3 sequence is 12 residues long. With 0 bases removed from V and 8 bases from J, the gap between germline ends came to 7 bases. The CDR3 bases are TGTGCCAGTAGTATAGATCGGCGGGGCTACACCTTC. Translation gives CASSIDRRGYTF.

The CDR3 DNA reads as TGTGCCACCAGTGACCCTCTAGCCTCTAGCACAGATACGCAGTATTTT. Translation gives CATSDPLASSTDTQYF. This sequence joins TRBV24-1 and TRBJ2-3, with D possibly TRBD2 on 5 matching bases. Trimming cost V 4 bases and J 0 bases, with 13 bases left between them. From germline, CDR1 is KGHDR and CDR2 SFDVKD. The CDR3 has 16 residues.

The chain is built from TRBV6-6 and TRBJ1-2; D remains ambiguous. CDR1 MNHNY and CDR2 SVGAGI come from the germline V gene (reference sequence). Deletions cut 6 bases from V and 6 bases from J, with 14 bases between. The CDR3 sequence is 13 residues long. Here the CDR3 reads CASRPIVGDGYTF. In nucleotides, the CDR3 is TGTGCCAGCAGACCCATAGTAGGAGATGGCTACACCTTC.

The chain couples TRBV5-6 to TRBJ2-3, with TRBD2 matching 14 bases. Germline trimming cut 4 bases from V and 6 bases from J; bases unmatched to any gene: 7. From germline, CDR1 is SGHDT and CDR2 YYEEEE. CDR3 length: 16 amino acids. The DNA for the CDR3 is TGTGCCAGCAGCCTAAAGACTAGCGGGGGGGCCGATACGCAGTATTTT. It translates to CASSLKTSGGADTQYF.

The CDR3, as DNA: TGTGCCATCAGTGAGTCGACTCGACAGGGTGTGGAAAAACTGTTTTTT. Protein: CAISESTRQGVEKLFF. This rearrangement joins TRBV10-3 to TRBJ1-4, with TRBD1 matching over 7 bases. There are 16 residues in the CDR3. Trimming took 0 bases from V and 8 from J; bases not matched to a gene: 9. CDR1 and CDR2 (germline): ENHRY, SYGVKD.

The CDR3 DNA follows: TGTGCCAGCAGCGTAGAAAGCCAATGGGGCCACGAGCAGTACTTC. This codes for CASSVESQWGHEQYF. The chain combines TRBV9 with TRBJ2-7, with D maybe TRBD1 (5 bases). This CDR3 contains 15 residues. The ends were cut back, 0 bases at V and 5 bases at J, with 15 bases in the middle. CDR1 is SGDLS and CDR2 is YYNGEE in the germline V gene. The entire variable domain, with the rest obtained from reference TRBV9 and TRBJ2-7, is as follows: DSGVTQTPKHLITATGQRVTLRCSPRSGDLSVYWYQQSLDQGLQFLIQYYNGEERAKGNILERFSAQQFPDLHSELNLSSLELGDSALYFCASSVESQWGHEQYFGPGTRLTVT.

The genes are TRBV15 and TRBJ1-5; D not resolved. V lost 0 bases and J lost 4, with 7 bases in between. CDR1 and CDR2 (germline): LNHNV, YYDKDF (reference sequence). The CDR3 contains 14 residues. The CDR3 protein is CATSRDSRNQPQHF. Here the CDR3 DNA reads TGTGCCACCAGCAGAGATAGCCGGAATCAGCCCCAGCATTTT.

The V and J genes are TRBV4-2 and TRBJ1-5; the match to TRBD1 covers 10 bases. CDR1 LGHNA and CDR2 YNFKEQ come from the germline V gene. This CDR3 spans 15 amino acids. Trimming took 1 base from V and 4 from J; bases not matched to a gene: 1. CDR3 bases: TGTGCCAGCAGCCAAGGACAGGGGGCAAATCAGCCCCAGCATTTT. Translated, it gives CASSQGQGANQPQHF.

V usage is TRBV2 and J usage is TRBJ1-1; D gene uncertain. CDR1 SNHLY and CDR2 FYNNEI come from the germline V gene. Trimming stripped 9 bases from V and 6 bases from J, with 20 bases between. The CDR3 runs to 14 residues. CDR3 protein: CARGRGSSIAEAFF. The DNA of the CDR3 is TGTGCCAGGGGGAGAGGCAGTAGTATCGCTGAAGCTTTCTTT.

The rearrangement uses TRBV7-9 and TRBJ2-1, with 12 bases identical to TRBD2. Germline CDR1 SEHNR, CDR2 FQNEAQ (reference sequence). The CDR3 has 15 amino acids. V lost 6 bases and J lost 6; bases outside the gene matches: 6. This CDR3 is CASRTLAGGLNEQFF. CDR3 bases: TGTGCCAGCAGAACACTAGCGGGGGGCCTCAATGAGCAGTTCTTC.

This chain connects TRBV19 to TRBJ1-1; possible D gene TRBD1, 6 bases. CDR3 length: 15 amino acids. Germline-derived CDR1 and CDR2 are LNHDA and SQIVND (reference sequence). Trimming pared 3 bases from V and 2 bases from J, leaving 13 bases between. CDR3 sequence reads: CASSIQAGANTEAFF. The DNA of the CDR3 is TGTGCCAGTAGTATTCAGGCAGGGGCAAACACTGAAGCTTTCTTT.

The rearrangement joins TRBV10-3 to TRBJ1-1, with 7 nucleotides matching TRBD1. Per germline, CDR1 ENHRY and CDR2 SYGVKD. There are 13 residues in the CDR3. The trim removed 2 bases at V and 4 bases at J, leaving 1 base unmatched. The CDR3: CAISEDRATEAFF. DNA of the CDR3: TGTGCCATCAGTGAGGACAGGGCCACTGAAGCTTTCTTT.

The J gene is TRBJ1-3, the V gene TRBV5-1; D not certain. Germline CDR1 SGHRS, CDR2 YFSETQ. Trimming left V 0 bases short and J 0 bases short, with 7 bases between. The CDR3 is 15 residues long. CDR3 region: CASSLDGASGNTIYF. The CDR3 bases are TGCGCCAGCAGCTTGGACGGAGCCTCTGGAAACACCATATATTTT.

The chain has TRBV5-1 and TRBJ1-1; TRBD1 aligns across 9 bases. Trimming cost V 4 bases and J 6 bases; bases outside gene matches: 7. Germline CDR1 reads SGHRS; CDR2 reads YFSETQ. The CDR3 extends over 14 amino acids. Here the CDR3 reads CASSQGQGTAEAFF. The CDR3 nucleotides read TGCGCCAGCAGCCAGGGACAGGGAACTGCTGAAGCTTTCTTT.

This rearrangement joins TRBV5-1 to TRBJ1-1; maybe TRBD1 (6 bases). Germline CDR1 and CDR2: SGHRS and YFSETQ. The CDR3 is made up of 15 amino acids. The ends were cut back, 7 bases at V and 1 base at J, with 17 bases in the middle. This CDR3 reads CASAQVGGANTEAFF. The CDR3 DNA is TGCGCCAGCGCACAAGTGGGGGGGGCGAACACTGAAGCTTTCTTT.